The source of this T cell receptor beta chain is a study of blood T cell repertoires in COVID-19. Background on the study: The United States, Italy and Spain supplied acute and convalescent COVID-19 samples.

Authors' methods: Reference gene primer amplification gave nucleated cell count estimates. Generated by immunoSEQ multiplex PCR, the TCRdb table keeps only in-frame clones and is missing some. V, J and clone size are those of that table, while D and trimming were read from the DNA. The sample carries 280,000 or so clones, approximately 86% recorded once. The sequence was obtained from a man between 18 and 35 years old with active or convalescent COVID-19. The sequencing sample was made of peripheral blood.

CDR3 DNA sequence: TGTGCCAGCAGCTTGGACCTGGGGGGGAGCACAGATACGCAGTATTTT. It encodes CASSLDLGGSTDTQYF. The chain links TRBV5-8 to TRBJ2-3; 7 bases fit TRBD2. The CDR3 covers 16 residues. Germline values: CDR1 SGHTS, CDR2 YDEGEE. The ends lost 0 bases at V and 0 bases at J; junction bases unmatched: 4.